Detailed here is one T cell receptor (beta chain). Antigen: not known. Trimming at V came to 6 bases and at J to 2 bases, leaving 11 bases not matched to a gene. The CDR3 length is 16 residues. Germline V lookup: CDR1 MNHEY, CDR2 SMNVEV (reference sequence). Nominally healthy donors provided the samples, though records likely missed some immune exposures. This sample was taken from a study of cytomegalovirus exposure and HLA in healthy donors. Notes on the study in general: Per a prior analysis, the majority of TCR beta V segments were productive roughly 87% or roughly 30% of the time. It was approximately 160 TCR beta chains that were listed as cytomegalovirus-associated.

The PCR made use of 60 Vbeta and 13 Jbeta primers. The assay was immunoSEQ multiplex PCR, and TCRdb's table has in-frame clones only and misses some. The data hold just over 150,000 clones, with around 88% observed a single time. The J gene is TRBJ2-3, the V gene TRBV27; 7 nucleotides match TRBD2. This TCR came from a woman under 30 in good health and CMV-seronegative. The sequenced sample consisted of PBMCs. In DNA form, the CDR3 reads TGTGCCAGCAGGGAATTCTATGGGACTATCACAGATACGCAGTATTTT. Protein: CASREFYGTITDTQYF.